Shown below are 26 T cell receptor beta chains from a single sample sequenced in a study of T-cell memory formation after mild COVID-19 (dated by TCRdb to the early 2020s). Library prep was done by 5' RACE. TCRdb names Illumina NovaSeq 6000 as the instrument used. TCRdb cleaned the public reads at Q25 with fastp, built clones with MiXCR and kept in-frame beta chains. Every entry covers one CDR3 protein and lists the most common genes and DNA from its rows. The sample contains 400,000 to 500,000 distinct CDR3 sequences, around 19% of them found a single time. The ten largest clonotypes hold approximately 8.1% of the sample. Sequencing was carried out using PBMCs or a T cell subset sorted from them (not recorded which). All receptors derive from an adult woman who had mild COVID-19 (a few samples of this study predate the infection). The sample titles of this study are shuffled in the database, so cell type and time point are left out; the donor was told from shared clones.

The chain couples TRBV3-1 to TRBJ2-7, with 7 nucleotides matching TRBD2. CDR3 length equals 16 residues. V shed 0 bases and J 7 bases; nucleotides not matched to a gene: 12. Germline V gives CDR1 LGHDT, CDR2 YNNKEL (reference sequence). CDR3 nucleotides: TGTGCCAGCAGCCAAGACGGCGGGGGTACCCCCTGGGAGCAGTACTTC. It encodes CASSQDGGGTPWEQYF.

This clonotype was detected a few times. The chain employs TRBV7-9 and TRBJ2-7; TRBD1 or TRBD2 may be the D gene (5 bases each). The V end lost 5 bases, the J end lost 7 bases, and 21 bases lay between the germline ends. The CDR3 is 15 amino acids. Per the germline V gene, CDR1 is SEHNR and CDR2 is FQNEAQ (reference sequence). For the CDR3, the DNA is TGTGCCAGCAGCCCGGACCCCGGGACCAGCAAGGAGCAGTACTTC. It encodes CASSPDPGTSKEQYF.

The sample holds a few counts of this clonotype. The chain recombines TRBV2 with TRBJ2-7; TRBD1 agrees at 7 bases. Germline assignment: CDR1 SNHLY and CDR2 FYNNEI. The CDR3 loop spans 14 amino acids. J was trimmed by 4 bases and V by 6 bases; bases with no gene match: 9. For the CDR3, the DNA is TGTGCCAGCAGCGAAAGGGACAGAGCGTACGAGCAGTACTTC. Translated, it gives CASSERDRAYEQYF.

The chain employs TRBV5-1 and TRBJ2-7, with TRBD1 matching over 8 bases. V was pared by 0 bases and J by 5 bases, with 13 bases of the junction left unmatched. Germline V gene data show CDR1 as SGHRS and CDR2 as YFSETQ. This CDR3 region has 17 residues. This CDR3 reads CASSLVWGSDRENEQYF. The CDR3 DNA reads as TGCGCCAGCAGCTTGGTCTGGGGCTCGGACAGGGAAAACGAGCAGTACTTC.

In this sample, this clonotype turned up a few times. The chain uses TRBV19 and TRBJ2-7, with TRBD2 identical over 9 bases. This CDR3 is 18 amino acids long. Germline loops: CDR1 LNHDA, CDR2 SQIVND (reference sequence). V lost 1 base to trimming and J lost 6 bases; unmatched junction nucleotides: 16. CDR3 residues: CASSIVAGRSGRSGEQYF. In DNA, the CDR3 is TGTGCCAGTAGTATAGTTGCGGGTCGCAGCGGGAGGTCAGGCGAGCAGTACTTC.

This clonotype was seen ten or more times. This chain joins TRBV4-1 and TRBJ2-5; D gene unclear. Trimming took off 3 bases at V and 5 bases at J, with 7 bases between the two ends. Germline assignment: CDR1 MGHRA and CDR2 YSYEKL. This CDR3 region has 12 residues. The CDR3 DNA reads as TGCGCCAGCAGCCAGGCCGGGGAGACCCAGTACTTC. Protein sequence: CASSQAGETQYF.

The chain combines TRBV5-1 with TRBJ1-4; the match to TRBD1 covers 7 bases. Trimming at V came to 3 bases and at J to 5 bases, leaving 7 bases not matched to a gene. The CDR3 is 15 amino acids. CDR1 is SGHRS and CDR2 is YFSETQ in the germline V gene. CDR3 sequence (DNA): TGCGCCAGCAGCTCCCGACAGGGTTTCAATGAAAAACTGTTTTTT. Its protein product is CASSSRQGFNEKLFF. Combining the CDR3 with reference TRBV5-1 and TRBJ1-4 gives the whole variable domain KAGVTQTPRYLIKTRGQQVTLSCSPISGHRSVSWYQQTPGQGLQFLFEYFSETQRNKGNFPGRFSGRQFSNSRSEMNVSTLELGDSALYLCASSSRQGFNEKLFFGSGTQLSVL.

The table lists this clonotype with a few counts. This chain links TRBV4-3 with TRBJ2-5; TRBD1 agrees at 10 bases. Looked up from germline, CDR1 is LGHNA and CDR2 is YSLEER. The CDR3 runs to 15 residues. V lost 1 base to trimming and J lost 4 bases; unmatched junction nucleotides: 3. This CDR3 reads CASSQATGGRETQYF. The CDR3 DNA follows: TGCGCCAGCAGCCAAGCGACAGGGGGCCGAGAGACCCAGTACTTC.

The V gene is TRBV4-1, the J gene TRBJ2-7, with TRBD1 as a possible D gene (6 bases). This CDR3 region has 15 residues. Germline lookup yields CDR1 MGHRA and CDR2 YSYEKL. Trimming cost V 3 bases and J 0 bases, with 12 bases left between them. The DNA for the CDR3 is TGCGCCAGCAGCCATCGCTTGGACAGCTCCTACGAGCAGTACTTC. Translation: CASSHRLDSSYEQYF.

This rearrangement joins TRBV20-1 to TRBJ1-1; D remains ambiguous. The length of the CDR3 is 15 residues. V shed 3 bases and J shed 1 base, with 15 bases lying between them. The germline V gene has CDR1 DFQATT and CDR2 SNEGSKA (reference sequence). CDR3 amino acids: CSASHGLTENTEAFF. CDR3 in DNA: TGCAGTGCTAGTCATGGGTTAACAGAGAACACTGAAGCTTTCTTT.

This rearrangement joins TRBV15 to TRBJ2-2, with D unclear. Germline V CDR1 and CDR2: LNHNV, YYDKDF (reference sequence). Between the trimmed V and J ends, which lost 1 base and 4 bases, there was a span of 4 bases. The CDR3 is 13 residues long. CDR3 nucleotide sequence: TGTGCCACCAGCAGAGTGAGCACCGGGGAGCTGTTTTTT. Its protein is CATSRVSTGELFF.

This clonotype was recorded a few times. This sequence joins TRBV9 and TRBJ2-7; D gene uncertain. V lost 0 bases and J 0 bases, leaving 10 bases between the germline ends. This CDR3 is built from 15 residues. Germline CDR1 SGDLS, CDR2 YYNGEE. CDR3 sequence (DNA): TGTGCCAGCAGCGTAGGCCAGGAGATCTCCTACGAGCAGTACTTC. Its translation: CASSVGQEISYEQYF.

V gene TRBV12-3 or TRBV12-4 combines with J gene TRBJ2-3; D not resolved. V was shortened by 3 bases and J by 7 bases, with 11 bases between the two germline ends. The CDR3 has 13 residues. The CDR3: CASSFDIRNTQYF. The CDR3 DNA reads TGTGCCAGCAGTTTCGACATCCGAAATACGCAGTATTTT.

V and J are TRBV12-3 or TRBV12-4 and TRBJ1-2; unclear D gene. The ends were cut back, 3 bases at V and 8 bases at J, with 13 bases in the middle. The CDR3 contains 13 residues. The CDR3 region has the DNA TGTGCCAGCAGTTTTGCAACCATCGGAGGCTACACCTTC. Translating it yields CASSFATIGGYTF.

CDR3 DNA sequence: TGTGCCAGCAGAGGGACAGGGAGGACCACCTACGAGCAGTACTTC. It encodes CASRGTGRTTYEQYF. V gene TRBV6-2 or TRBV6-3 combines with J gene TRBJ2-7; TRBD1 agrees at 9 bases. The germline gives CDR1 MNHEY, CDR2 SVGEGT. V shed 6 bases and J 2 bases; nucleotides not matched to a gene: 8. There are 15 residues in the CDR3.

J is TRBJ1-1 and V is TRBV18, with 9 bases matching TRBD1. The ends lost 7 bases at V and 11 bases at J; junction bases unmatched: 11. The CDR3 has 13 residues. The germline CDR1 and CDR2 sequences are KGHSH and LQKENI. For the CDR3, the DNA is TGTGCCAGCTTGGCGGGACAGGGTTTGTTGGCTTTCTTT. Translating gives CASLAGQGLLAFF. The variable domain in full, with the rest retrieved from reference TRBV18 and TRBJ1-1, is NAGVMQNPRHLVRRRGQEARLRCSPMKGHSHVYWYRQLPEEGLKFMVYLQKENIIDESGMPKERFSAEFPKEGPSILRIQQVVRGDSAAYFCASLAGQGLLAFFGQGTRLTVV.

CDR3 sequence (DNA): TGTGCCAGCAGCCTCCTCGGCGGGGTCCCCACCTACGAGCAGTACTTC. Residues: CASSLLGGVPTYEQYF. This sequence joins TRBV27 and TRBJ2-7; perhaps TRBD2 as D (6 bases). V was pared by 6 bases and J by 2 bases, with 20 bases between. The CDR3 is 16 residues long. Germline assignment: CDR1 MNHEY and CDR2 SMNVEV (reference sequence).

The V call is TRBV7-2, the J call TRBJ1-2; D remains unclear. V lost 1 base and J 7 bases, leaving 13 bases between the germline ends. The length of the CDR3 is 14 residues. Looked up from germline, CDR1 is SGHTA and CDR2 is FQGNSA. The CDR3 bases are TGTGCCAGCAGCTTAGTTGGAAGGGATCCTGGCTACACCTTC. Translating it yields CASSLVGRDPGYTF.

This sequence joins TRBV18 and TRBJ2-1, with TRBD2 matching over 8 bases. The CDR3 contains 16 residues. CDR1 and CDR2 from the germline V gene are KGHSH and LQKENI. After removal of 4 bases from V and 6 bases from J, the junction contained 11 bases not matched to a gene. CDR3 sequence (DNA): TGTGCCAGCTCACTCACAGCGGGGGCCCTAGTCAATGAGCAGTTCTTC. Its translation: CASSLTAGALVNEQFF. Full variable domain (missing parts from reference TRBV18 and TRBJ2-1): NAGVMQNPRHLVRRRGQEARLRCSPMKGHSHVYWYRQLPEEGLKFMVYLQKENIIDESGMPKERFSAEFPKEGPSILRIQQVVRGDSAAYFCASSLTAGALVNEQFFGPGTRLTVL.

V is TRBV7-2 and J is TRBJ1-2; TRBD1 might be the D (5 bases). The V end was cut by 5 bases, the J end by 2 bases, with 12 bases between. In germline, CDR1 is SGHTA, CDR2 FQGNSA. The CDR3 covers 14 residues. This chain's CDR3 is CASSTRDRNYGYTF. As DNA, the CDR3 is TGTGCCAGCAGCACTAGAGACAGAAACTATGGCTACACCTTC.

This clonotype was seen a single time. One end of the junction is discordant with germline, which a read error may explain. This chain joins TRBV5-1 and TRBJ1-1; 7 bases are shared with TRBD1. CDR1 is SGHRS, CDR2 YFSETQ, per germline. This CDR3 is 14 amino acids long. CDR3 region: CASSLDRWDTEAFF. The CDR3 bases are TGTGCCAGCAGCTTGGACAGGTGGGACACTGAAGCTTTCTTT.

The chain links TRBV7-2 to TRBJ2-3; perhaps TRBD2 as D (5 bases). The CDR3 sequence is 16 residues long. Germline lookup yields CDR1 SGHTA and CDR2 FQGNSA. V gave up 1 base and J gave up 8 bases, with 19 bases separating them. For the CDR3, the DNA is TGTGCCAGCAGCTTAGTAAGCGGTCCTAATGGTGGTACGCAGTATTTT. This codes for CASSLVSGPNGGTQYF.

This clonotype was seen a handful of times. The gene calls are TRBV12-3 or TRBV12-4 and TRBJ2-2, with 16 bases fitting TRBD2. The CDR3 is made up of 19 amino acids. Unmatched junction bases numbered 11, after V lost 4 bases and J lost 6 bases. The CDR3 region is CASSYAGLAGGRRAGELFF. For the CDR3, the DNA is TGTGCCAGCAGTTACGCGGGACTAGCGGGGGGGCGTCGTGCCGGGGAGCTGTTTTTT.

This clonotype was seen more than once but under ten times. The CDR3 region is CASSQVSGGGYEQYF. The CDR3 DNA follows: TGCGCCAGCAGCCAAGTGAGTGGAGGTGGCTACGAGCAGTACTTC. V usage is TRBV4-3 and J usage is TRBJ2-7, with a possible D match to TRBD2 (5 bases). V lost 1 base and J lost 3, with 13 bases in between. Germline V CDR1 and CDR2: LGHNA, YSLEER. The CDR3 extends over 15 amino acids.

In its sample, this clonotype was seen a few times. The chain links TRBV18 to TRBJ2-5, with 9 positions matching TRBD2. Trimming cost V 4 bases and J 5 bases; bases outside gene matches: 17. The CDR3 length is 18 residues. Germline V gene data show CDR1 as KGHSH and CDR2 as LQKENI. The CDR3 region has the DNA TGTGCCAGCTCACGTACCGGGACTAGCTCTTATCAGAGGGAGACCCAGTACTTC. Its protein is CASSRTGTSSYQRETQYF.

The table lists this clonotype with many counts. This chain links TRBV3-1 with TRBJ2-7, with D unclear. The germline CDR1 and CDR2 sequences are LGHDT and YNNKEL (reference sequence). This CDR3 region has 13 residues. V was shortened by 3 bases and J by 2 bases, with 8 bases between the two germline ends. CDR3 sequence: CASSQAGAYEQYF. CDR3 DNA sequence: TGTGCCAGCAGCCAGGCCGGTGCCTACGAGCAGTACTTC.